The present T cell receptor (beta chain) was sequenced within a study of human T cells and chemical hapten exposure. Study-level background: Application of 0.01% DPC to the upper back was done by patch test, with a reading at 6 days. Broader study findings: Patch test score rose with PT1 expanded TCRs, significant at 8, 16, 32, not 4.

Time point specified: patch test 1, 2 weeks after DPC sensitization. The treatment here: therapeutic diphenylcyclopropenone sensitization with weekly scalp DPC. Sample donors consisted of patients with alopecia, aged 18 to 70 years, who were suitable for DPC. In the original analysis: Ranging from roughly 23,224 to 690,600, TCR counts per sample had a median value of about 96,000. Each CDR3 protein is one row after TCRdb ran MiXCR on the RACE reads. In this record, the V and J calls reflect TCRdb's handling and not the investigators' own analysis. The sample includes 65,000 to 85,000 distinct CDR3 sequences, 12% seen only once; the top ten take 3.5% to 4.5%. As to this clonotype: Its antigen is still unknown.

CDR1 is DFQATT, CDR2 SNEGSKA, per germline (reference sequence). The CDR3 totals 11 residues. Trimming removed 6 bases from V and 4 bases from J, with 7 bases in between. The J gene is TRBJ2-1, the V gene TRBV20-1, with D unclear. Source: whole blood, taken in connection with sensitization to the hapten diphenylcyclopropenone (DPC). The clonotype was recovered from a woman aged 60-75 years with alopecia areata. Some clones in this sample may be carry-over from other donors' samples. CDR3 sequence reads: CSAESYNEQFF. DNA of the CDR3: TGCAGTGCGGAATCGTACAATGAGCAGTTCTTC.